What follows are 26 T cell receptor beta chains derived from one specimen sequenced in a study of regulatory T cells in long-lasting Graves disease. Time point noted: newly diagnosed GD, antithyroid drugs for less than 3 months. PBMC RNA served as the TCR library source. To make TCR beta libraries, researchers used iRepertoire HTBI primers and Arm-PCR of CDR3 regions. TCRdb analysed the multiplex PCR reads with MiXCR anew, one entry per CDR3 protein. The sample yields about 240,000 distinct CDR3 sequences, roughly 21% seen once. The material was peripheral blood mononuclear cells (PBMCs), obtained at new diagnosis, from a patient treated with antithyroid drugs. The receptors come from a female donor with Graves disease.

Regarding this clonotype: A read error may be the cause here, since a much bigger clone is one base away. The chain has TRBV3-1 and TRBJ2-7; D is uncertain. The V gene's germline CDR1 is LGHDT and CDR2 YNNKEL (reference sequence). With 6 bases removed from V and 3 bases from J, the gap between germline ends came to 6 bases. This CDR3 has 11 amino acids. The CDR3 loop is CASRGSYEQYF. The CDR3 DNA sequence: TGTGCCAGCAGAGGAAGCTACGAGCAGTACTTC.

This clonotype was found a few times. Relative to the germline gene, one junction end is altered; a read error may explain this. CDR3 region: CASSLGTTNEQLF. The CDR3 DNA follows: TGTGCCAGCAGCTTAGGGACAACAAATGAGCAGCTCTTC. The V and J genes are TRBV7-9 and TRBJ2-1; D is perhaps TRBD1 (5 bases). The CDR3 runs 13 residues. CDR1 is SEHNR, CDR2 FQNEAQ, per germline (reference sequence).

V and J are TRBV19 and TRBJ2-4, with 7 bases lining up with TRBD2. The CDR3 is 13 residues long. After removal of 2 bases from V and 8 bases from J, the junction contained 3 bases not matched to a gene. Germline assignment: CDR1 LNHDA and CDR2 SQIVND (reference sequence). DNA for the CDR3: TGTGCCAGTAGTATACAGGGAGGGGACATTCAGTACTTC. It specifies CASSIQGGDIQYF.

This clonotype was detected once. V gene TRBV29-1 combines with J gene TRBJ1-3; maybe TRBD1 (6 bases). The germline CDR1 and CDR2 sequences are SQVTM and ANQGSEA. This CDR3 is 15 amino acids long. V dropped 5 bases and J dropped 0 bases, with 14 bases sitting between them. CDR3 coding DNA: TGCAGCGTTACTCCGGGACAAGGCTCTGGAAACACCATATATTTT. Translated, it gives CSVTPGQGSGNTIYF.

In this sample, this clonotype turned up a few times. The chain links TRBV5-4 to TRBJ2-6; D not resolved. CDR3 length: 15 amino acids. Germline values: CDR1 SGHNT, CDR2 YYREEE (reference sequence). Trimming took 3 bases from V and 0 from J, leaving 7 bases between them. CDR3: CASSWPFSGANVLTF. CDR3 DNA sequence: TGTGCCAGCAGCTGGCCTTTCTCTGGGGCCAACGTCCTGACTTTC.

This clonotype has ten or more counts. This chain connects TRBV9 to TRBJ2-3; D unclear. Trimming pared 0 bases from V and 4 bases from J, leaving 3 bases between. Germline assignment: CDR1 SGDLS and CDR2 YYNGEE. The CDR3 is 12 residues long. CDR3 sequence: CASSVVSDTQYF. The CDR3 coding sequence is TGTGCCAGCAGCGTAGTTTCAGATACGCAGTATTTT.

This clonotype was detected many times. The chain joins TRBV6-1 to TRBJ1-1; the match to TRBD1 covers 8 bases. The CDR3 is 13 amino acids. In germline, CDR1 is MNHNS, CDR2 SASEGT. The V gene end was trimmed by 6 bases and the J gene end by 4 bases; junction bases not matched to a gene: 4. CDR3: CASRRTGFTEAFF. The DNA of the CDR3 is TGTGCCAGCAGAAGGACAGGGTTCACTGAAGCTTTCTTT.

The V call is TRBV12-3 or TRBV12-4, the J call TRBJ2-3, with TRBD2 identical over 13 bases. Trimming removed 9 bases from V and 5 bases from J; junction bases left unmatched: 2. This CDR3 comprises 13 residues. The CDR3 DNA reads TGTGCCAGTGGACTAGCGGGAGTAGATACGCAGTATTTT. This translates into CASGLAGVDTQYF.

Only a few counts were recorded for this clonotype. The rearrangement links TRBV19 to TRBJ1-6, with D unclear. The V end lost 5 bases, the J end lost 6 bases, and 11 bases lay between the germline ends. This CDR3 contains 14 residues. CDR1 is LNHDA, CDR2 SQIVND, per germline (reference sequence). CDR3 amino acids: CASSLDRFNSPLHF. DNA of the CDR3: TGTGCCAGTAGTTTGGACCGCTTTAATTCACCCCTCCACTTT.

This clonotype was found many times. The chain recombines TRBV6-2 or TRBV6-3 with TRBJ1-4, with D possibly TRBD1 on 6 matching bases. The CDR3 extends over 15 amino acids. Germline CDR1 MNHEY, CDR2 SVGEGT. V was trimmed by 5 bases and J by 6 bases, leaving 16 bases between them. The chain's CDR3 is CASSLRQDRDEKLFF. In nucleotides, the CDR3 is TGTGCCAGCAGTCTTCGACAGGATAGGGATGAAAAACTGTTTTTT.

The chain uses TRBV9 and TRBJ2-1, with TRBD2 identical over 7 bases. With V trimmed by 0 bases and J by 1 base, 10 bases remained unmatched. Germline CDR1 and CDR2: SGDLS and YYNGEE. The CDR3 is 18 residues long. The CDR3 is CASSVVPSGGGSYNEQFF. CDR3 nucleotides: TGTGCCAGCAGCGTAGTTCCTAGCGGTGGCGGGTCCTACAATGAGCAGTTCTTC. Full variable domain (remainder filled in from reference TRBV9 and TRBJ2-1): DSGVTQTPKHLITATGQRVTLRCSPRSGDLSVYWYQQSLDQGLQFLIQYYNGEERAKGNILERFSAQQFPDLHSELNLSSLELGDSALYFCASSVVPSGGGSYNEQFFGPGTRLTVL.

Many counts were recorded for this clonotype. This chain joins TRBV20-1 and TRBJ2-7; D ambiguous. The CDR3 runs to 12 residues. The V gene's germline CDR1 is DFQATT and CDR2 SNEGSKA (reference sequence). Trimming removed 3 bases at V and 3 bases at J, with 9 bases between. CDR3 sequence (DNA): TGCAGTGCTAGCCCGGACGGCTACGAGCAGTACTTC. Its protein product is CSASPDGYEQYF.

This clonotype has just a few counts. The rearrangement uses TRBV12-3 or TRBV12-4 and TRBJ1-4; 7 nucleotides align to TRBD1. The V segment lost 3 bases and the J segment 6 bases; nucleotides outside the gene matches: 4. The CDR3 runs 14 residues. The DNA for the CDR3 is TGTGCCAGCAGTTTTCAGGGGGGGGATGAAAAACTGTTTTTT. Its protein is CASSFQGGDEKLFF.

This clonotype was seen only a few times. A clone one base away is much larger, so this may be a read error. The chain joins TRBV28 to TRBJ1-2, with D possibly being TRBD1 (6 bases). Germline values: CDR1 MDHEN, CDR2 SYDVKM. The CDR3 covers 16 residues. In DNA form, the CDR3 reads TGTGCCAGCAGTTTATTCACAGGGAGCGAGGGCTATGGCCACACCTTC. Translating gives CASSLFTGSEGYGHTF.

This clonotype showed up many times. The chain has TRBV6-2 or TRBV6-3 and TRBJ2-7; 7 bases map to TRBD2. In germline, CDR1 is MNHEY, CDR2 SVGEGT. The junction had 10 bases not matched to a gene; V was cut back by 7 bases and J by 1 base. This CDR3 has 15 residues. The CDR3 DNA is TGTGCCAGCACCGAGGGGTACGGGAGGTCCTACGAGCAGTACTTC. Translation gives CASTEGYGRSYEQYF.

This clonotype was counted ten times or more. The V and J genes are TRBV5-1 and TRBJ1-4, with D perhaps matching TRBD1 (5 bases). Between the trimmed V and J ends, which lost 2 bases and 5 bases, there was a span of 10 bases. The CDR3 is 14 residues long. CDR1 and CDR2 (germline): SGHRS, YFSETQ. The CDR3 here is CASSLEQENEKLFF. The CDR3 region has the DNA TGCGCCAGCAGCTTAGAACAGGAAAATGAAAAACTGTTTTTT.

About this clonotype itself: A far more abundant clone sits one base away, making this likely a read error. The chain couples TRBV6-2 or TRBV6-3 to TRBJ1-1; D may be TRBD1 (5 bases). CDR1 is MNHEY, CDR2 SVGEGT, per germline. Trimming took off 7 bases at V and 3 bases at J, with 12 bases between the two ends. This CDR3 is built from 13 residues. Written as DNA, the CDR3 is TGTGCCAGCAACAGGCACAGCTACACTGAAGCTTTCTTT. Translation gives CASNRHSYTEAFF.

As to this clonotype: At one of its ends the junction is not consistent with the germline gene, which may arise from a read error. V gene TRBV5-1 combines with J gene TRBJ1-3; D might be TRBD1 (5 bases). The CDR3 runs 16 residues. Germline values: CDR1 SGHRS, CDR2 YFSETQ. The CDR3 protein is CASGLGPGPSGNTIYF. For the CDR3, the DNA is TGCGCCAGCGGCTTGGGGCCGGGTCCCTCTGGAAACACCATATATTTT. Full variable domain (outside the CDR3, taken from reference TRBV5-1 and TRBJ1-3): KAGVTQTPRYLIKTRGQQVTLSCSPISGHRSVSWYQQTPGQGLQFLFEYFSETQRNKGNFPGRFSGRQFSNSRSEMNVSTLELGDSALYLCASGLGPGPSGNTIYFGEGSWLTVV.

This clonotype showed up many times. The V call is TRBV7-9, the J call TRBJ2-2, with TRBD1 identical over 7 bases. Germline trimming cut 3 bases from V and 4 bases from J; bases unmatched to any gene: 5. The CDR3 is 15 residues long. Germline V gene lookup returns CDR1 SEHNR and CDR2 FQNEAQ (reference sequence). CDR3 sequence: CASSFRDRVTGELFF. The CDR3 nucleotides read TGTGCCAGCAGCTTCCGGGACAGAGTCACCGGGGAGCTGTTTTTT.

Ten or more counts support this clonotype. The chain employs TRBV7-8 and TRBJ2-3, with a possible D match to TRBD2 (7 bases). V lost 5 bases and J 0 bases, leaving 15 bases between the germline ends. The CDR3 totals 16 residues. Germline-derived CDR1 and CDR2 are SGHVS and FQNEAQ. The CDR3 DNA sequence: TGTGCCAGCAGCCAATTCCGGGGGGCTAGCACAGATACGCAGTATTTT. Its translation is CASSQFRGASTDTQYF.

This clonotype has ten or more counts. The rearrangement joins TRBV10-1 to TRBJ2-5, with TRBD2 matching over 7 bases. V was clipped by 2 bases and J by 1 base; unmatched bases: 4. The CDR3 extends over 15 amino acids. CDR1 is WNHNN and CDR2 is SYGVQD in the germline V gene (reference sequence). Here the CDR3 DNA reads TGCGCCAGCAGTGAGCGGACTAGGGCCCAAGAGACCCAGTACTTC. Its translation: CASSERTRAQETQYF.

This clonotype was picked up many times. This chain joins TRBV7-8 and TRBJ2-3, with TRBD2 matching over 14 bases. V lost 3 bases and J lost 6; bases outside the gene matches: 2. Germline V CDR1 and CDR2: SGHVS, FQNEAQ. CDR3 length: 15 residues. The CDR3 DNA reads TGTGCCAGCAGCTTCGGGACTAGCGGGAGTGATACGCAGTATTTT. The encoded protein is CASSFGTSGSDTQYF.

This clonotype was counted a few times. The rearrangement uses TRBV29-1 and TRBJ2-1, with no clear D. The CDR3 length is 16 residues. Trimming pared 4 bases from V and 0 bases from J, leaving 16 bases between. Looked up from germline, CDR1 is SQVTM and CDR2 is ANQGSEA. The CDR3 sequence: CSVGSGASSSYNEQFF. The CDR3 DNA follows: TGCAGCGTTGGGTCGGGCGCTTCCAGCTCCTACAATGAGCAGTTCTTC.

This sequence joins TRBV2 and TRBJ1-3, with 7 positions matching TRBD1. Germline CDR1 and CDR2: SNHLY and FYNNEI. J was trimmed by 3 bases and V by 6 bases; bases with no gene match: 8. The CDR3 contains 15 residues. This chain's CDR3 is CASRNDRVGGNTIYF. Here the CDR3 DNA reads TGTGCCAGCAGAAACGACAGGGTTGGTGGAAACACCATATATTTT.

The table lists this clonotype with many counts. This chain uses TRBV3-1 with TRBJ2-5; perhaps D is TRBD1 or TRBD2 (5 bases each). This CDR3 region has 17 residues. V gave up 1 base and J gave up 0 bases, with 15 bases separating them. The V gene's germline CDR1 is LGHDT and CDR2 YNNKEL (reference sequence). As DNA, the CDR3 is TGTGCCAGCAGCCAAGGGCCAGGGAAGAGGGACCAAGAGACCCAGTACTTC. This encodes CASSQGPGKRDQETQYF.

This clonotype was seen at least ten times. This chain connects TRBV7-8 to TRBJ2-7; TRBD2 might be the D (5 bases). V was trimmed by 1 base and J by 2 bases, leaving 15 bases between them. CDR3 size: 16 residues. Per germline, CDR1 SGHVS and CDR2 FQNEAQ. The DNA of the CDR3 is TGTGCCAGCAGCTTAGGGCCGTGGCCGACTACCTACGAGCAGTACTTC. This codes for CASSLGPWPTTYEQYF.